The 24 T cell receptor beta chains listed next were all sequenced from one sample in a study of blood T cell repertoires in COVID-19. Sequencing used immunoSEQ multiplex PCR; TCRdb keeps in-frame clones, though not all of them. The sample consists of under 150,000 clones, 84% of them appearing once. Sequencing used PBMCs or T cells enriched from blood (not recorded which). The receptors shown here come from a man aged 50-59 years in a cohort exposed to, infected with or recovered from COVID-19 (not recorded which).

Only one count was recorded for this clone. This chain uses TRBV18 with TRBJ1-5; D is perhaps TRBD1 (5 bases). This CDR3 region has 15 residues. V dropped 3 bases and J dropped 6 bases, with 15 bases sitting between them. Germline V gene lookup returns CDR1 KGHSH and CDR2 LQKENI. This chain's CDR3 is CASSPNGGEGQPQHF. CDR3 coding DNA: TGTGCCAGCTCACCCAACGGAGGGGAGGGTCAGCCCCAGCATTTT. The full variable domain, rest sourced from reference TRBV18 and TRBJ1-5, is NAGVMQNPRHLVRRRGQEARLRCSPMKGHSHVYWYRQLPEEGLKFMVYLQKENIIDESGMPKERFSAEFPKEGPSILRIQQVVRGDSAAYFCASSPNGGEGQPQHFGDGTRLSIL.

This clone has a handful of counts. The rearrangement joins TRBV10-3 to TRBJ1-1; D possibly corresponds to TRBD1 (5 bases). In germline, CDR1 is ENHRY, CDR2 SYGVKD. The CDR3 runs 14 residues. V was clipped by 7 bases and J by 2 bases, with 14 bases between them. The CDR3 DNA reads TGTGCCATCAAGGGGCCAGACCCCAACACTGAAGCTTTCTTT. Protein sequence: CAIKGPDPNTEAFF.

V gene TRBV27 combines with J gene TRBJ1-1; D is uncertain. Trimming removed 2 bases at V and 1 base at J, with 20 bases between. The CDR3 sequence is 18 residues long. The V gene's germline CDR1 is MNHEY and CDR2 SMNVEV (reference sequence). The chain's CDR3 is CASSLRLPHERRNTEAFF. The CDR3 nucleotides are TGTGCCAGCAGTTTACGGCTCCCACACGAGCGGCGGAACACTGAAGCTTTCTTT.

V gene TRBV9 combines with J gene TRBJ2-6; no definite D call. This CDR3 region has 13 residues. Germline CDR1 is SGDLS and CDR2 is YYNGEE. Between the trimmed V and J ends, which lost 5 bases and 2 bases, there was a span of 5 bases. The CDR3 nucleotides read TGTGCCAGCAGTACTACTGGGGCCAACGTCCTGACTTTC. Residues: CASSTTGANVLTF.

There are a few counts of this clone. This chain links TRBV5-8 with TRBJ2-3; 13 bases match TRBD2. This CDR3 comprises 17 residues. V was clipped by 7 bases and J by 5 bases; unmatched bases: 13. CDR1 is SGHTS and CDR2 is YDEGEE in the germline V gene. CDR3 in DNA: TGTGCCAGCGGTCCTCCTGAAGGGACTAGCGGGATAGATACGCAGTATTTT. Translating it yields CASGPPEGTSGIDTQYF.

The J gene is TRBJ1-4, the V gene TRBV6-1; D is possibly TRBD1 (6 bases). V shed 0 bases and J shed 8 bases, with 19 bases lying between them. The CDR3 is made up of 17 amino acids. Germline V gene data show CDR1 as MNHNS and CDR2 as SASEGT. CDR3 amino acids: CASSEAGDTGGIEKLFF. CDR3 sequence (DNA): TGTGCCAGCAGTGAAGCCGGGGACACAGGCGGAATAGAAAAACTGTTTTTT.

J is TRBJ1-1 and V is TRBV7-2; no reliable D call. CDR3 length: 14 amino acids. The V and J ends lost 3 bases and 4 bases respectively, with 12 bases between them. Germline lookup yields CDR1 SGHTA and CDR2 FQGNSA. The CDR3 sequence is CASSFVTGVTEAFF. The DNA of the CDR3 is TGTGCCAGCAGCTTCGTGACCGGAGTCACTGAAGCTTTCTTT.

This chain joins TRBV25-1 and TRBJ1-6; D is ambiguous. V was shortened by 7 bases and J by 10 bases, with 17 bases between the two germline ends. This CDR3 is built from 14 residues. The germline V gene encodes CDR1 MGHDK and CDR2 SYGVNS. CDR3: CASTLEGTGSPLHF. The CDR3 coding sequence is TGTGCCAGCACCCTTGAGGGAACCGGATCACCCCTCCACTTT. Supplemented by reference TRBV25-1 and TRBJ1-6, the full variable domain reads EADIYQTPRYLVIGTGKKITLECSQTMGHDKMYWYQQDPGMELHLIHYSYGVNSTEKGDLSSESTVSRIRTEHFPLTLESARPSHTSQYLCASTLEGTGSPLHFGNGTRLTVT.

The chain recombines TRBV23-1 with TRBJ2-5; 11 nucleotides match TRBD1. TRBV23-1 qualifies as an ORF whose function is uncertain. This CDR3 has 17 residues. The V segment lost 4 bases and the J segment 1 base; nucleotides outside the gene matches: 8. The CDR3 sequence is CASSPDGQGASQETQYF. Written as DNA, the CDR3 is TGCGCCAGCAGTCCCGACGGACAGGGGGCCTCCCAAGAGACCCAGTACTTC.

This sequence joins TRBV28 and TRBJ1-5; tentatively, D is TRBD1 (6 bases). V was cut by 5 bases and J by 7 bases, with 15 bases left in between. Per the germline V gene, CDR1 is MDHEN and CDR2 is SYDVKM. CDR3 length: 14 residues. The CDR3 sequence: CASSPDRFDQPQHF. The CDR3 coding sequence is TGTGCCAGCAGTCCCGACAGGTTCGACCAGCCCCAGCATTTT.

CDR3 residues: CASSPRRYGYTF. CDR3 DNA: TGTGCCAGCAGCCCCCGGAGGTATGGCTACACCTTC. The chain links TRBV11-3 to TRBJ1-2; D gene unclear. Between the trimmed V and J ends, which lost 5 bases and 5 bases, there was a span of 9 bases. Germline assignment: CDR1 SGHNT and CDR2 YENEEA. The CDR3 extends over 12 amino acids. The whole variable domain, remainder taken from reference TRBV11-3 and TRBJ1-2, is EAGVVQSPRYKIIEKKQPVAFWCNPISGHNTLYWYLQNLGQGPELLIRYENEEAVDDSQLPKDRFSAERLKGVDSTLKIQPAELGDSAVYLCASSPRRYGYTFGSGTRLTVV.

About this clone itself: Additional DNA sequences in this sample encode the identical CDR3. The V and J genes are TRBV12-3 or TRBV12-4 and TRBJ1-1; D remains ambiguous. The CDR3 length is 11 residues. V lost 3 bases and J lost 5, with 4 bases in between. In DNA form, the CDR3 reads TGTGCCAGCAGTTTTCGGACTGAAGCTTTCTTT. Protein: CASSFRTEAFF.

This rearrangement joins TRBV11-2 to TRBJ2-7; 8 nucleotides align to TRBD1. CDR1 SGHAT and CDR2 FQNNGV come from the germline V gene. V shed 4 bases, J shed 1 base, and the junction held 3 bases outside the gene matches. This CDR3 is 14 amino acids long. Written as DNA, the CDR3 is TGTGCCAGCAGCTCGGACAGGGTTTCCTACGAGCAGTACTTC. Protein product: CASSSDRVSYEQYF.

The V and J genes are TRBV29-1 and TRBJ2-7, with TRBD1 as a possible D gene (5 bases). Germline V gives CDR1 SQVTM, CDR2 ANQGSEA. Trimming pared 4 bases from V and 6 bases from J, leaving 10 bases between. The CDR3 is 11 amino acids. The CDR3 spells CSVVVTGEQYF. In nucleotides, the CDR3 is TGCAGCGTTGTCGTTACAGGCGAGCAGTACTTC.

CDR3 bases: TGCGCCAGCAGCCAGGGACTAGGGTGGGGGACCCAGTACTTC. Amino acids: CASSQGLGWGTQYF. V gene TRBV4-1 combines with J gene TRBJ2-5; TRBD2 matches 8 bases. With 3 bases clipped from V and 7 bases from J, the junction kept 7 bases outside the gene matches. CDR3 size: 14 residues. Looked up from germline, CDR1 is MGHRA and CDR2 is YSYEKL.

This clone is a singleton in its sample. This sequence joins TRBV7-3 and TRBJ2-3; unclear D gene. The CDR3 consists of 16 residues. Between the trimmed V and J ends, which lost 2 bases and 2 bases, there was a span of 14 bases. From germline, CDR1 is SGHTA and CDR2 FQGTGA. CDR3 residues: CASSLGEMLLTDTQYF. CDR3 nucleotides: TGTGCCAGCAGCTTAGGAGAGATGTTGCTCACAGATACGCAGTATTTT.

The chain joins TRBV2 to TRBJ2-3; D ambiguous. V gave up 8 bases and J gave up 6 bases, with 15 bases separating them. Looked up from germline, CDR1 is SNHLY and CDR2 is FYNNEI. The CDR3 runs to 13 residues. DNA of the CDR3: TGTGCCAGCTTGGGCCCTTCCTCCGATACGCAGTATTTT. It codes for CASLGPSSDTQYF.

The chain is built from TRBV11-3 and TRBJ2-3; 7 bases map to TRBD1. Germline CDR1 and CDR2: SGHNT and YENEEA. After removal of 8 bases from V and 2 bases from J, the junction contained 7 bases not matched to a gene. The CDR3 is 14 amino acids. CDR3 DNA sequence: TGTGCCAGCCAACTGACAGGGTCCACAGATACGCAGTATTTT. Translation gives CASQLTGSTDTQYF.

The chain uses TRBV7-3 and TRBJ2-7; 9 nucleotides match TRBD2. This CDR3 comprises 14 residues. V lost 2 bases, J lost 2 bases, and 1 base stayed unmatched. Germline V lookup: CDR1 SGHTA, CDR2 FQGTGA. The CDR3 DNA follows: TGTGCCAGCAGCTTACTAGCGGGACCCTACGAGCAGTACTTC. Translated: CASSLLAGPYEQYF. Together with reference TRBV7-3 and TRBJ2-7, the CDR3 gives the full variable domain: GAGVSQTPSNKVTEKGKYVELRCDPISGHTALYWYRQSLGQGPEFLIYFQGTGAADDSGLPNDRFFAVRPEGSVSTLKIQRTERGDSAVYLCASSLLAGPYEQYFGPGTRLTVT.

The chain joins TRBV7-9 to TRBJ2-4; D is possibly TRBD2 (6 bases). CDR3 length: 14 amino acids. Deletions cut 1 base from V and 8 bases from J, with 12 bases between. Germline V gene data show CDR1 as SEHNR and CDR2 as FQNEAQ (reference sequence). The CDR3: CASSLVGGADIQYF. In DNA form, the CDR3 reads TGTGCCAGCAGCTTAGTCGGGGGAGCCGACATTCAGTACTTC.

The chain combines TRBV7-8 with TRBJ2-7, with a possible D match to TRBD2 (6 bases). The CDR3 runs to 15 residues. V shed 5 bases and J shed 4 bases, with 18 bases lying between them. Germline CDR1 and CDR2: SGHVS and FQNEAQ. The CDR3 DNA follows: TGTGCCAGCAGCCCGGACCCGGGAGTAGGGTACGAGCAGTACTTC. Amino acids: CASSPDPGVGYEQYF.

The chain carries TRBV4-3 and TRBJ2-7; unclear D gene. This CDR3 comprises 15 residues. CDR1 and CDR2 (germline): LGHNA, YSLEER. The V end lost 0 bases, the J end lost 2 bases, and 11 bases lay between the germline ends. The CDR3 DNA follows: TGCGCCAGCAGCCAAGATCAGGCAGGTCCCTACGAGCAGTACTTC. It translates to CASSQDQAGPYEQYF.

The chain employs TRBV5-5 and TRBJ2-1, with D perhaps TRBD2 (6 bases). The ends were cut back, 4 bases at V and 6 bases at J, with 14 bases in the middle. This CDR3 is built from 14 residues. In germline, CDR1 is SGHKS, CDR2 YYEKEE (reference sequence). DNA for the CDR3: TGTGCCAGCAGCACCGGACTACCTGGCAATGAGCAGTTCTTC. This sequence encodes CASSTGLPGNEQFF.

The V gene is TRBV19, the J gene TRBJ2-1, with TRBD2 matching 10 bases. There are 17 residues in the CDR3. Losses at the gene ends were 3 bases for V and 7 bases for J; bases not matched to a gene: 12. Germline V gene sequence: CDR1 LNHDA, CDR2 SQIVND (reference sequence). CDR3 coding DNA: TGTGCCAGTAGTATGTGGTCTAGCGGGAGCCTTGTGAATGAGCAGTTCTTC. This translates into CASSMWSSGSLVNEQFF.